The 7 T cell receptor beta chains in this list originate from one sample, sequenced in a study of blood T cell repertoires in COVID-19. Generated by immunoSEQ multiplex PCR, the TCRdb table keeps only in-frame clones and is missing some. The sample shows some 85,000 clones, about 74% of them seen only once. Material for sequencing was peripheral blood. The receptors originated from a human donor in a cohort sampled during active COVID-19.

The CDR3: CASSLILSEETQYF. The CDR3 region has the DNA TGTGCCAGCAGCTTAATTCTGAGCGAAGAGACCCAGTACTTC. The rearrangement links TRBV7-2 to TRBJ2-5; D not certain. The ends were cut back, 2 bases at V and 3 bases at J, with 10 bases in the middle. The CDR3 is 14 amino acids. CDR1 and CDR2 (germline): SGHTA, FQGNSA. Supplemented by reference TRBV7-2 and TRBJ2-5, the full variable domain reads GAGVSQSPSNKVTEKGKDVELRCDPISGHTALYWYRQSLGQGLEFLIYFQGNSAPDKSGLPSDRFSAERTGGSVSTLTIQRTQQEDSAVYLCASSLILSEETQYFGPGTRLLVL.

The chain carries TRBV4-3 and TRBJ2-7; no clear D gene. Germline-derived CDR1 and CDR2 are LGHNA and YSLEER. CDR3 length: 15 residues. V lost 0 bases, J lost 2 bases, and 11 bases lay in between. The CDR3 here is CASSQDLGPTYEQYF. CDR3 nucleotides: TGCGCCAGCAGCCAAGATCTAGGCCCAACCTACGAGCAGTACTTC.

This clone was seen only a few times. This chain connects TRBV11-2 to TRBJ2-1; TRBD2 matches at 10 bases. Trimming cost V 6 bases and J 1 base; bases outside gene matches: 9. CDR1 is SGHAT and CDR2 is FQNNGV in the germline V gene. This CDR3 is 17 amino acids long. The CDR3 here is CASRSGSGRSSYNEQFF. CDR3 nucleotide sequence: TGTGCCAGCAGGTCGGGTAGCGGGAGGTCATCCTACAATGAGCAGTTCTTC. The whole variable domain, filled in from reference TRBV11-2 and TRBJ2-1, reads EAGVAQSPRYKIIEKRQSVAFWCNPISGHATLYWYQQILGQGPKLLIQFQNNGVVDDSQLPKDRFSAERLKGVDSTLKIQPAKLEDSAVYLCASRSGSGRSSYNEQFFGPGTRLTVL.

The chain links TRBV4-3 to TRBJ1-6; D is ambiguous. CDR3 length: 14 residues. The germline V and J ends were trimmed by 4 bases and 6 bases, with 10 bases remaining between them. Germline V gene sequence: CDR1 LGHNA, CDR2 YSLEER. The CDR3 here is CASSLVGANSPLHF. CDR3 DNA: TGCGCCAGCAGCCTGGTGGGAGCTAATTCACCCCTCCACTTT.

CDR3 DNA: TGTGCCAGCAGCCCGAGCGGGACGGATTCTGATACGCAGTATTTT. Translated, it gives CASSPSGTDSDTQYF. The chain links TRBV6-2 or TRBV6-3 to TRBJ2-3, with 7 bases lining up with TRBD2. There are 15 residues in the CDR3. The germline V gene has CDR1 MNHEY and CDR2 SVGEGT. Trimming at V came to 6 bases and at J to 6 bases, leaving 12 bases not matched to a gene.

This clone was seen more than once but under ten times. J is TRBJ2-3 and V is TRBV19; TRBD2 matches at 7 bases. Trimming cost V 3 bases and J 4 bases; bases outside gene matches: 7. CDR1 is LNHDA, CDR2 SQIVND, per germline (reference sequence). The CDR3 totals 15 residues. The chain's CDR3 is CASSISASGPDTQYF. The CDR3 nucleotides are TGTGCCAGTAGTATTTCGGCTAGCGGACCAGATACGCAGTATTTT.

The V gene is TRBV4-2, the J gene TRBJ1-1, with TRBD1 matching 10 bases. The V and J ends lost 4 bases and 6 bases, in that order; junction bases with no gene match: 8. This CDR3 region has 15 residues. CDR1 and CDR2 from the germline V gene are LGHNA and YNFKEQ. This CDR3 reads CASSLPAGTGAEAFF. DNA of the CDR3: TGTGCCAGCAGCCTCCCCGCGGGGACAGGGGCTGAAGCTTTCTTT.